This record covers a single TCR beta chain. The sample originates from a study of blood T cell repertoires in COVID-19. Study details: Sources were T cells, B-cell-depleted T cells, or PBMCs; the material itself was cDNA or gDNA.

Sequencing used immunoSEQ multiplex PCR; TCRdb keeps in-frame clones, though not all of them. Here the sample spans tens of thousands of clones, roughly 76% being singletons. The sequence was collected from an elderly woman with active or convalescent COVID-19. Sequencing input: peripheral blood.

The chain's CDR3 is CASSQLLAGGVDNEQFF. CDR3 bases: TGTGCCAGCAGTCAACTACTAGCGGGAGGTGTTGACAATGAGCAGTTCTTC. This sequence joins TRBV27 and TRBJ2-1; 12 bases agree with TRBD2. The CDR3 loop spans 17 amino acids. V shed 5 bases, J shed 5 bases, and the junction held 10 bases outside the gene matches. The V gene's germline CDR1 is MNHEY and CDR2 SMNVEV (reference sequence).